Listed here is a single T cell receptor beta chain. Germline V gives CDR1 SGHVS, CDR2 FNYEAQ. Trimming shortened V by 5 bases and J by 0 bases, and 14 bases separated the two germline ends. This CDR3 is 16 amino acids long. This sample was taken from a study of type 1 regulatory T cells. At the level of the study: T-allo10 is an in vitro-generated, Tr1-enriched CD4 T cell product specific for alloantigen.

TCRdb re-called the reads through MiXCR, storing one row per CDR3 protein. The sample yields 88,000 or so distinct CDR3 sequences, around a third seen once. The specimen sequenced was CD4+ T cells, either the whole sample or a sorted fraction (not recorded which). The TCR sequence derives from a human donor in good health. This rearrangement joins TRBV7-6 to TRBJ2-1, with no clear D. The CDR3 loop reads CASSLGHSRSYNEQFF. As DNA, the CDR3 is TGTGCCAGCAGCCTTGGGCATTCCCGCTCCTACAATGAGCAGTTCTTC.